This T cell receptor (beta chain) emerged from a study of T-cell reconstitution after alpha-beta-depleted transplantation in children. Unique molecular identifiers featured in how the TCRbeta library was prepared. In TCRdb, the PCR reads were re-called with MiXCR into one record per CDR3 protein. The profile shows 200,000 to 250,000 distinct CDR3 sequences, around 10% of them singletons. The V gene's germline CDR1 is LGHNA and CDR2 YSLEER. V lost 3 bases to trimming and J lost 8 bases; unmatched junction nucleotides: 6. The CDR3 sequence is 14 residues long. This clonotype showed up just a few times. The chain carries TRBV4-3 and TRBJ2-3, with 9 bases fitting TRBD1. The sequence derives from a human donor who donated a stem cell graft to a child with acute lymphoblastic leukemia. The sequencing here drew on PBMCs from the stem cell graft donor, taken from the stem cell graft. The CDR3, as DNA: TGCGCCAGCAGCCAGACACAGGGGGCGGGTACGCAGTATTTT. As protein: CASSQTQGAGTQYF.